These 31 T cell receptor beta chains share one sample of origin, sequenced in a study of OX40 agonist ivuxolimab in advanced cancers. Profiling relied on immunoSEQ multiplex PCR, and the TCRdb table lists in-frame clones only, not all of them. Here the sample spans about 89,000 clones, 86% being singletons. The sequences come from CD4+ or CD8+ T cells sorted from blood, collected in a trial of the OX40 agonist ivuxolimab. These receptors all stem from an adult with an advanced solid tumor such as melanoma, head and neck, liver or kidney cancer.

The CDR3 region has the DNA TGTGCCAGCAGCGTGAGCCAAAACAACTATGGCTACACCTTC. It specifies CASSVSQNNYGYTF. The chain combines TRBV9 with TRBJ1-2; unclear D gene. Trimming cost V 2 bases and J 2 bases, with 10 bases left between them. Germline V CDR1 and CDR2: SGDLS, YYNGEE. The CDR3 is made up of 14 amino acids.

This clone was counted only a few times. The chain uses TRBV18 and TRBJ2-2, with 8 bases fitting TRBD2. Trimming at V came to 4 bases and at J to 4 bases, leaving 8 bases not matched to a gene. The CDR3 runs 16 residues. Per the germline V gene, CDR1 is KGHSH and CDR2 is LQKENI. CDR3: CASSLRNGRATGELFF. As DNA, the CDR3 is TGTGCCAGCTCACTACGGAACGGGAGGGCCACCGGGGAGCTGTTTTTT.

The CDR3: CASSLAFAGYEQYF. In nucleotides, the CDR3 is TGTGCCAGCAGCTTAGCTTTTGCGGGGTACGAGCAGTACTTC. V is TRBV7-2 and J is TRBJ2-7; tentative D call: TRBD2 (6 bases). CDR3 length equals 14 residues. Trimming removed 0 bases from V and 4 bases from J, with 10 bases in between. Germline V lookup: CDR1 SGHTA, CDR2 FQGNSA. The variable domain in full, completed from reference TRBV7-2 and TRBJ2-7, reads GAGVSQSPSNKVTEKGKDVELRCDPISGHTALYWYRQSLGQGLEFLIYFQGNSAPDKSGLPSDRFSAERTGGSVSTLTIQRTQQEDSAVYLCASSLAFAGYEQYFGPGTRLTVT.

The chain combines TRBV15 with TRBJ2-7; 7 nucleotides agree with TRBD1. The CDR3 spans 16 residues. Germline V gene data show CDR1 as LNHNV and CDR2 as YYDKDF (reference sequence). Germline trimming cut 4 bases from V and 3 bases from J; bases unmatched to any gene: 12. The chain's CDR3 is CATSTPPQTGHYEQYF. The CDR3 bases are TGTGCCACCAGCACACCGCCCCAGACAGGGCACTACGAGCAGTACTTC. The full variable domain, its missing parts supplied by reference TRBV15 and TRBJ2-7, is DAMVIQNPRYQVTQFGKPVTLSCSQTLNHNVMYWYQQKSSQAPKLLFHYYDKDFNNEADTPDNFQSRRPNTSFCFLDIRSPGLGDTAMYLCATSTPPQTGHYEQYFGPGTRLTVT.

This clone came up a few times. The chain is built from TRBV27 and TRBJ1-6; 7 nucleotides align to TRBD1. This CDR3 has 14 residues. Germline trimming cut 6 bases from V and 9 bases from J; bases unmatched to any gene: 8. Germline assignment: CDR1 MNHEY and CDR2 SMNVEV (reference sequence). The CDR3 nucleotides are TGTGCCAGCAGGTGGGGCTACAGGGGTTCACCCCTCCACTTT. As protein: CASRWGYRGSPLHF.

This chain connects TRBV11-1 to TRBJ2-1; 9 bases agree with TRBD1. J gave up 4 bases and V 4 bases, and 8 bases lay outside the gene matches. The CDR3 is 16 amino acids. Per the germline V gene, CDR1 is SGHAT and CDR2 is FQDESV (reference sequence). The CDR3 reads CASSSLRDRAYNEQFF. The CDR3 DNA is TGTGCCAGCAGCTCCCTGCGGGACAGGGCTTACAATGAGCAGTTCTTC.

The J gene is TRBJ1-5, the V gene TRBV18; D is ambiguous. Looked up from germline, CDR1 is KGHSH and CDR2 is LQKENI. The CDR3 extends over 16 amino acids. V gave up 3 bases and J gave up 5 bases, with 17 bases separating them. The CDR3 bases are TGTGCCAGCTCACCGACTGCCAGATCCCAGGATCAGCCCCAGCATTTT. It translates to CASSPTARSQDQPQHF.

This clone has just a few counts. Sequence at one end of the junction differs from germline and may be a read error. J is TRBJ1-5 and V is TRBV10-3; the D is unclear. The CDR3 loop spans 15 amino acids. The germline V gene encodes CDR1 ENHRY and CDR2 SYGVKD. The CDR3 reads CASSPFGWDNQPQHF. The CDR3 DNA sequence: TGTGCCAGCAGTCCATTCGGGTGGGATAATCAGCCCCAGCATTTT.

This clone was counted a few times. The chain employs TRBV7-9 and TRBJ1-5; D not certain. Trimming pared 2 bases from V and 4 bases from J, leaving 3 bases between. CDR1 and CDR2 (germline): SEHNR, FQNEAQ (reference sequence). This CDR3 is 12 amino acids long. The CDR3 coding sequence is TGTGCCAGCAGCTTACTGAATCAGCCCCAGCATTTT. It specifies CASSLLNQPQHF.

V usage is TRBV10-2 and J usage is TRBJ2-7; D is unclear. V gave up 1 base and J gave up 5 bases, with 12 bases separating them. The germline gives CDR1 WSHSY, CDR2 SAAADI. This CDR3 comprises 14 residues. The CDR3 DNA sequence: TGCGCCAGCAGTGAGTATCTCTCTCGCGACGAGCAGTACTTC. Its protein is CASSEYLSRDEQYF.

The chain carries TRBV5-6 and TRBJ1-6, with D possibly TRBD1 on 6 matching bases. Germline V CDR1 and CDR2: SGHDT, YYEEEE. This CDR3 is 15 amino acids long. With 4 bases removed from V and 7 bases from J, the gap between germline ends came to 15 bases. CDR3 residues: CASSGGTRGNSPLHF. The CDR3 DNA is TGTGCCAGCAGCGGAGGGACACGGGGAAATTCACCCCTCCACTTT.

The chain is built from TRBV7-3 and TRBJ1-1, with 7 bases matching TRBD1. CDR1 is SGHTA, CDR2 FQGTGA, per germline. There are 14 residues in the CDR3. V lost 5 bases to trimming and J lost 11 bases; unmatched junction nucleotides: 14. CDR3 region: CASSPGQSSGGAFF. The CDR3 nucleotides read TGTGCCAGCAGCCCGGGACAGTCCAGCGGGGGGGCTTTCTTT. Complete variable domain (other parts from reference TRBV7-3 and TRBJ1-1): GAGVSQTPSNKVTEKGKYVELRCDPISGHTALYWYRQSLGQGPEFLIYFQGTGAADDSGLPNDRFFAVRPEGSVSTLKIQRTERGDSAVYLCASSPGQSSGGAFFGQGTRLTVV.

This rearrangement joins TRBV30 to TRBJ1-1, with unresolved D. Trimming removed 2 bases from V and 4 bases from J, with 11 bases in between. The germline V gene has CDR1 GTSNPN and CDR2 SVGIG (reference sequence). The CDR3 runs to 13 residues. The CDR3: CAWSPGRSTEAFF. For the CDR3, the DNA is TGTGCCTGGAGTCCCGGACGGAGCACTGAAGCTTTCTTT.

This clone was seen a few times. This chain links TRBV7-9 with TRBJ1-2; no firm D call. Trimming took off 1 base at V and 8 bases at J, with 8 bases between the two ends. The germline CDR1 and CDR2 sequences are SEHNR and FQNEAQ (reference sequence). The length of the CDR3 is 12 residues. The CDR3 here is CASSLGQRGYTF. In DNA, the CDR3 is TGTGCCAGCAGCTTAGGGCAGCGGGGCTACACCTTC.

The chain uses TRBV6-5 and TRBJ2-1; perhaps TRBD1 as D (6 bases). Per the germline V gene, CDR1 is MNHEY and CDR2 is SVGAGI. Trimming left V 2 bases short and J 6 bases short, with 11 bases between. The CDR3 spans 14 residues. The CDR3 spells CASSYGRGGNEQFF. The CDR3 nucleotides read TGTGCCAGCAGTTACGGCAGGGGCGGCAATGAGCAGTTCTTC.

The rearrangement joins TRBV7-9 to TRBJ1-1, with D maybe TRBD1 (6 bases). V lost 5 bases, J lost 1 base, and 11 bases lay in between. The germline gives CDR1 SEHNR, CDR2 FQNEAQ (reference sequence). The CDR3 consists of 14 residues. CDR3 sequence reads: CASSRPGENTEAFF. The CDR3, as DNA: TGTGCCAGCAGCCGACCAGGGGAGAACACTGAAGCTTTCTTT.

The rearrangement links TRBV7-9 to TRBJ2-7; 9 bases agree with TRBD1. The germline CDR1 and CDR2 sequences are SEHNR and FQNEAQ (reference sequence). V shed 4 bases, J shed 2 bases, and the junction held 3 bases outside the gene matches. The CDR3 sequence is 14 residues long. For the CDR3, the DNA is TGTGCCAGCAGCTCGGGACAGGGTGCCTACGAGCAGTACTTC. This translates into CASSSGQGAYEQYF.

This clone was seen a handful of times. The chain combines TRBV18 with TRBJ2-5; perhaps TRBD1 as D (5 bases). The CDR3 length is 14 residues. The germline V gene encodes CDR1 KGHSH and CDR2 LQKENI. The V and J ends lost 0 bases and 7 bases respectively, with 12 bases between them. CDR3 amino acids: CASSPPDVGLTQYF. CDR3 nucleotide sequence: TGTGCCAGCTCACCACCGGATGTGGGGCTGACCCAGTACTTC.

The chain's CDR3 is CASSLDGPLTSLEQYF. The CDR3 coding sequence is TGTGCCAGCAGCTTAGATGGCCCCCTGACTAGCCTCGAGCAGTACTTC. This sequence joins TRBV7-8 and TRBJ2-7, with TRBD2 identical over 7 bases. CDR1 is SGHVS and CDR2 is FQNEAQ in the germline V gene. The CDR3 covers 16 residues. V shed 1 base, J shed 6 bases, and the junction held 12 bases outside the gene matches.

This chain connects TRBV7-9 to TRBJ1-1; 10 bases map to TRBD1. CDR3 length equals 14 residues. Germline lookup yields CDR1 SEHNR and CDR2 FQNEAQ (reference sequence). Unmatched junction bases numbered 2, after V lost 6 bases and J lost 1 base. In nucleotides, the CDR3 is TGTGCCAGCAGGGGGACAGGGGCGAACACTGAAGCTTTCTTT. Amino acid sequence: CASRGTGANTEAFF.

V gene TRBV11-2 combines with J gene TRBJ2-7; possibly TRBD2 for D (6 bases). The CDR3 runs 14 residues. The V end was cut by 1 base, the J end by 4 bases, with 11 bases between. CDR1 is SGHAT and CDR2 is FQNNGV in the germline V gene. CDR3 amino acids: CASSLAFAGYEQYF. The CDR3 DNA is TGTGCCAGCAGCTTAGCTTTTGCGGGGTACGAGCAGTACTTC.

The chain combines TRBV5-1 with TRBJ2-5; 7 bases align to TRBD2. The CDR3 totals 14 residues. Per germline, CDR1 SGHRS and CDR2 YFSETQ. V lost 6 bases to trimming and J lost 5 bases; unmatched junction nucleotides: 10. The CDR3 protein is CASTRGVLGETQYF. The CDR3 DNA follows: TGCGCCAGCACCCGGGGGGTCCTCGGGGAGACCCAGTACTTC.

This rearrangement joins TRBV7-9 to TRBJ1-5, with a tentative D call TRBD1 (5 bases). With 5 bases removed from V and 7 bases from J, the gap between germline ends came to 18 bases. The CDR3 covers 15 residues. The V gene's germline CDR1 is SEHNR and CDR2 FQNEAQ (reference sequence). As DNA, the CDR3 is TGTGCCAGCAGCCAAGGCGCGGGGCCGGGGCAGCCCCAGCATTTT. It encodes CASSQGAGPGQPQHF.

V and J are TRBV27 and TRBJ2-5; 10 positions agree with TRBD2. The J call could be wrong; TRBJ2-7 is a better fit for the DNA end. Germline V gene lookup returns CDR1 MNHEY and CDR2 SMNVEV (reference sequence). The CDR3 covers 15 residues. CDR3 DNA sequence: TGTGCCAGCAGCCCCGGGACTAGCGTTGTCTACGAGCAGTACTTC. This translates into CASSPGTSVVYEQYF.

This clone was picked up a small number of times. The chain is built from TRBV18 and TRBJ2-1; D is unclear. Germline V gene sequence: CDR1 KGHSH, CDR2 LQKENI. The CDR3 totals 15 residues. V dropped 4 bases and J dropped 4 bases, with 14 bases sitting between them. This chain's CDR3 is CASSLDKGLYNEQFF. The CDR3 nucleotides read TGTGCCAGCTCACTCGATAAGGGTTTGTACAATGAGCAGTTCTTC.

The chain employs TRBV30 and TRBJ1-5; TRBD1 aligns across 7 bases. Germline assignment: CDR1 GTSNPN and CDR2 SVGIG (reference sequence). The CDR3 is 17 residues long. With 1 base clipped from V and 0 bases from J, the junction kept 9 bases outside the gene matches. CDR3 protein: CAWSAPRTGYSNQPQHF. The DNA for the CDR3 is TGTGCCTGGAGTGCCCCTCGGACAGGCTATAGCAATCAGCCCCAGCATTTT.

The chain combines TRBV6-1 with TRBJ1-1; D remains ambiguous. Germline V gene sequence: CDR1 MNHNS, CDR2 SASEGT. The CDR3 is 13 residues long. The V end lost 2 bases, the J end lost 2 bases, and 6 bases lay between the germline ends. The CDR3 region is CASSERENTEAFF. The DNA of the CDR3 is TGTGCCAGCAGTGAAAGAGAAAACACTGAAGCTTTCTTT.

V and J are TRBV15 and TRBJ1-5, with TRBD1 matching 8 bases. Trimming at V came to 8 bases and at J to 6 bases, leaving 12 bases not matched to a gene. The length of the CDR3 is 15 residues. Germline CDR1 LNHNV, CDR2 YYDKDF (reference sequence). This CDR3 is CATAGRQGKRQPQHF. CDR3 coding DNA: TGTGCCACCGCCGGGAGACAGGGGAAGCGTCAGCCCCAGCATTTT.

This clone has a single count. The chain recombines TRBV27 with TRBJ1-5; D unclear. Trimming left V 3 bases short and J 4 bases short, with 4 bases between. CDR3 length equals 12 residues. Germline values: CDR1 MNHEY, CDR2 SMNVEV (reference sequence). This CDR3 is CASSFVNQPQHF. The CDR3, as DNA: TGTGCCAGCAGTTTCGTTAATCAGCCCCAGCATTTT.

In DNA form, the CDR3 reads TGTGCCAGCAGTGAGGGACTAGCGGTTTTCTACGAGCAGTACTTC. It is translated as CASSEGLAVFYEQYF. The J gene is TRBJ2-7, the V gene TRBV2; 11 bases fit TRBD2. Germline trimming cut 3 bases from V and 3 bases from J; bases unmatched to any gene: 4. The germline V gene encodes CDR1 SNHLY and CDR2 FYNNEI. This CDR3 is built from 15 residues.

The rearrangement uses TRBV7-6 and TRBJ1-1, with D tentatively TRBD1 (6 bases). Trimming pared 1 base from V and 4 bases from J, leaving 7 bases between. The CDR3 spans 13 residues. Germline lookup yields CDR1 SGHVS and CDR2 FNYEAQ. The CDR3 coding sequence is TGTGCCAGCAGCTTAGTGGGGGCCACTGAAGCTTTCTTT. Its protein product is CASSLVGATEAFF.